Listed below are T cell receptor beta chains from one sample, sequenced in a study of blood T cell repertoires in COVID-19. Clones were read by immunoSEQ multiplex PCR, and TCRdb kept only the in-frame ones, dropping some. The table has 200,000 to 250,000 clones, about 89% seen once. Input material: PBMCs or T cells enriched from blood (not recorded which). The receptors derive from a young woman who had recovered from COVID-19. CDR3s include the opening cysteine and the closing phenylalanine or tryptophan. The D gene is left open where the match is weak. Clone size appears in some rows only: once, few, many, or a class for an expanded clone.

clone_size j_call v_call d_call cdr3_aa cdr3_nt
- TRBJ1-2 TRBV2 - CARRGAVNYGYTF TGTGCCAGGAGAGGAGCGGTCAACTATGGCTACACCTTC
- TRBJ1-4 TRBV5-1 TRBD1 CASSGQGATNEKLFF TGCGCCAGCTCAGGACAGGGGGCCACTAATGAAAAACTGTTTTTT
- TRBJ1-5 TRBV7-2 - CASSQGAGRQPQHF TGTGCCAGCAGCCAAGGGGCAGGGCGCCAGCCCCAGCATTTT
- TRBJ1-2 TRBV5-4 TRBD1 CASRRTGGSGYTF TGTGCCAGCAGGCGAACAGGGGGCTCTGGCTACACCTTC
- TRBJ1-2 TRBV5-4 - CASSFSTAANYGYTF TGTGCCAGCAGCTTTTCGACAGCCGCTAACTATGGCTACACCTTC
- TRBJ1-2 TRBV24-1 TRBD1 CATSDRWDRSGYTF TGTGCCACCAGTGATCGGTGGGACAGGTCTGGCTACACCTTC
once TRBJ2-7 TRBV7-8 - CASSSKSYEQYF TGTGCCAGCAGCTCCAAATCCTACGAGCAGTACTTC
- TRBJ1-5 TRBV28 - CASSPGGYNQPQHF TGTGCCAGCTCTCCGGGGGGATACAATCAGCCCCAGCATTTT
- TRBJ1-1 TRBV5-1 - CASQHRSVQGDTEAFF TGCGCCAGCCAACACCGGTCCGTCCAGGGCGACACTGAAGCTTTCTTT
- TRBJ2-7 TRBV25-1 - CASSEGLVSSYEQYF TGTGCCAGCAGCGAGGGCCTCGTAAGCTCCTACGAGCAGTACTTC
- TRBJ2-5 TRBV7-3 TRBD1 CASSPYWTGPEETQYF TGTGCCAGCAGCCCCTACTGGACAGGGCCGGAAGAGACCCAGTACTTC
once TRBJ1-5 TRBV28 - CASSFNNLPGAQPQHF TGTGCCAGCAGTTTCAACAACCTCCCAGGGGCTCAGCCCCAGCATTTT
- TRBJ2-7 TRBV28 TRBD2 CASSPPPTGGADEQYF TGTGCCAGCAGCCCCCCCCCAACCGGGGGGGCCGACGAGCAGTACTTC
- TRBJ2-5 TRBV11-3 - CASSSLETQYF TGTGCCAGCAGCTCCCTAGAGACCCAGTACTTC
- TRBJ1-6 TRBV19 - CASSMRTVQSSYNSPLHF TGTGCCAGTAGTATGAGGACAGTTCAGAGCTCCTATAATTCACCCCTCCACTTT
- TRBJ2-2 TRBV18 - CASSPGLAGELFF TGTGCCAGCTCACCAGGCCTAGCCGGGGAGCTGTTTTTT
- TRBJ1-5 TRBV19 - CASSPSVGPQHF TGTGCCAGTAGCCCTTCGGTTGGGCCCCAGCATTTT
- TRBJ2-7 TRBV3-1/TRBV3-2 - CASSRRGSSYEQYF TGTGCCAGCAGTCGACGGGGGTCCTCCTACGAGCAGTACTTC
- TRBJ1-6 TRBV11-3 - CASSLGVSGSYNSPLHF TGTGCCAGCAGCTTAGGTGTTTCGGGATCCTATAATTCACCCCTCCACTTT
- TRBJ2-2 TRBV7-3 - CASSLSGGLRTGELFF TGTGCCAGCAGCTTATCGGGGGGCCTAAGAACCGGGGAGCTGTTTTTT
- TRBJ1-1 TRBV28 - CASSTPTWANTEAFF TGTGCCAGCAGTACGCCCACGTGGGCAAACACTGAAGCTTTCTTT
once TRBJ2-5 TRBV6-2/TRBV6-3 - CASSYGQIQYF TGTGCCAGCAGTTACGGACAGATTCAGTACTTC
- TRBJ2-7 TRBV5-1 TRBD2 CASSLGLADYEQYF TGCGCCAGCAGCCTGGGACTAGCCGACTACGAGCAGTACTTC
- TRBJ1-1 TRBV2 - CASSAYRDGSTEAFF TGTGCCAGCAGTGCATACAGGGATGGGAGCACTGAAGCTTTCTTT
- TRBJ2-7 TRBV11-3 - CASSLDRSYEQYF TGTGCCAGCAGCTTAGACCGTTCCTACGAGCAGTACTTC
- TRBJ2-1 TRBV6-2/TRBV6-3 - CASSYLQGNEQFF TGTGCCAGCAGTTACCTCCAGGGAAATGAGCAGTTCTTC
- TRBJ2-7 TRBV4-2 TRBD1 CASSQEGGASYEQYF TGTGCCAGCAGCCAAGAAGGGGGCGCCTCCTACGAGCAGTACTTC
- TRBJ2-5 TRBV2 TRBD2 CASSGGLAGETQYF TGTGCCAGCAGTGGGGGACTAGCGGGAGAGACCCAGTACTTC
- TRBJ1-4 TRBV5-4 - CASSSYDTGKLFF TGTGCCAGCAGCTCCTACGATACGGGAAAACTGTTTTTT
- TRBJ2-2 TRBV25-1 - CASSAPLLGGELFF TGTGCCAGCAGCGCCCCACTATTGGGCGGGGAGCTGTTTTTT
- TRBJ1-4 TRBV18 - CASSPVSGEKLFF TGTGCCAGCTCACCAGTATCAGGTGAAAAACTGTTTTTT
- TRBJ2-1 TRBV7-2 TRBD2 CASSLDFLAGSSYNEQFF TGTGCCAGCAGCTTAGATTTCCTAGCGGGAAGCTCCTACAATGAGCAGTTCTTC
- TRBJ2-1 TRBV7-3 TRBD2 CASSLFSGGANEQFF TGTGCCAGCAGCTTGTTCTCCGGGGGGGCAAATGAGCAGTTCTTC
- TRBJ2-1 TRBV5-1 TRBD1 CASSLGDRVDNEQFF TGCGCCAGCAGCTTGGGAGACAGGGTCGACAATGAGCAGTTCTTC
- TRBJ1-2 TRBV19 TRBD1 CASSTSGTGDYGYTF TGTGCCAGTAGTACTTCCGGGACAGGGGACTATGGCTACACCTTC
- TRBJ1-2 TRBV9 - CASSPRPHWDCTF TGTGCCAGCAGCCCCCGGCCTCACTGGGACTGCACCTTC
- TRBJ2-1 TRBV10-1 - CASSELGAAEDYNEQFF TGCGCCAGCAGTGAGTTAGGGGCGGCTGAGGACTACAATGAGCAGTTCTTC